This T cell receptor beta chain was retrieved from a study of blood T cell repertoires in COVID-19 (dated by TCRdb to 2020 to 2021). Regarding the research as a whole: Samples covering the acute and convalescent phases of COVID-19 were provided by collaborators in the United States, Italy and Spain. The prospective study material was composed of cDNA or gDNA derived from T cells, B-cell-depleted T cells, or PBMCs. Subjects who had been exposed to COVID-19, were actively infected with it, or had recovered from it provided the deeply sampled blood TCRbeta repertoires that made up the dataset. Samples were obtained from the ongoing ImmuneRACE study (first 160 participants) and from 1,254 subjects provided by 6 global collaborators. Where HLA class I and class II types were available, the types were taken from metadata supplied by the sample provider, not from assay-based typing. A de-identified subject ID, COVID-19 status, age in years and sex were almost always included in the sample metadata. The repertoires were made available in a free public database intended to serve as a resource for research on the immune response to SARS-CoV-2.

Broader findings and caveats from the paper: The amount of clinical and demographic metadata varied by source and participant and was provided uncurated.

Note on this clone: Its recognized antigen is unknown. Qualities for individual bases were not recorded, and no much larger clone is one base off.

Participants in the prospective study were enrolled through a virtual design, were aged about 18 to 100 years, and lived in roughly 26 United States geographic areas. To assign participants to cohorts, the prospective study relied on clinical history that participants themselves reported in a screening survey and a study questionnaire. For ImmuneRACE Cohort 3, a participant was defined as recovered based on two consecutive negative NP/OP PCR tests, clearance by a healthcare professional, or resolution of symptoms. In the prospective study, whole blood, serum and a nasopharyngeal or oropharyngeal swab were collected from each participant by mobile phlebotomists. Prospective study participants could optionally give additional blood draws and questionnaires over an approximately 2-month period. Before DNA extraction, prospective study blood samples were shipped either frozen or at room temperature.

The CDR3 spans 12 residues, from the cysteine through the phenylalanine. The read is trimmed to its CDR3 DNA, 36 bases read in frame from base 1. A distance of 7 bases separates the germline ends of V and J, which lose 4 bases and 4 bases respectively. According to the germline V gene, CDR1 reads LGHNA and CDR2 reads YSLEER. TCRbeta CDR3 regions were amplified from genomic DNA using the immunoSEQ Assay, a bias-controlled multiplex PCR. Turning to the authors' computational methods: The number of nucleated cells in each sample was estimated from the amplification of reference gene primers within the assay. To quantify the absolute abundance of each unique TCRbeta CDR3 rearrangement, sequence reads were collapsed and filtered. For each sample, productive Simpson clonality was calculated as the square root of Simpson's diversity index over productive rearrangements. TCRdb took over this immuneACCESS table, retaining in-frame rearrangements with V and J assigned. Such tables are incomplete; in checked studies, under half of the missing clones stem from an unresolved V gene, and the remainder is unexplained. From that table come the V and J calls and clone size; the DNA was used to work out D and trimming. Present in this sample are roughly 260,000 clones, about 93% of which were seen just once. The ten largest account for 1.5% to 2% of the sample.

Sequenced sample: PBMCs or T cells enriched from blood (not recorded which). The chain is assembled from TRBV4-3 and TRBJ1-1; the D gene is perhaps TRBD1, from 5 matching bases. The source of this sequence is a woman between 18 and 29 years old who had recovered from COVID-19. The CDR3 protein is CASSRQGTEAFF. The nucleotide sequence reads TGCGCCAGCAGCCGGCAGGGCACTGAAGCTTTCTTT.